Presented here are 26 T cell receptor beta chains from one specimen sequenced in a study of blood T cell repertoires in COVID-19. Here immunoSEQ multiplex PCR was the method, and the copy in TCRdb shows in-frame clones only, minus some. The table includes roughly 16,000 clones, around 92% detected once. The sample taken for sequencing was peripheral blood. All receptors derive from a human donor in a cohort sampled during active COVID-19.

V usage is TRBV5-1 and J usage is TRBJ2-2; D is perhaps TRBD1 (5 bases). The CDR3 totals 16 residues. With 0 bases removed from V and 3 bases from J, the gap between germline ends came to 12 bases. Germline V lookup: CDR1 SGHRS, CDR2 YFSETQ. This CDR3 reads CASSLAPGQDTGELFF. The CDR3 coding sequence is TGCGCCAGCAGCTTGGCCCCAGGGCAGGACACCGGGGAGCTGTTTTTT.

The chain couples TRBV28 to TRBJ2-2; the D gene is possibly TRBD2 (6 bases). V was pared by 6 bases and J by 5 bases, with 19 bases between. The CDR3 covers 16 residues. The germline gives CDR1 MDHEN, CDR2 SYDVKM. The CDR3 is CASSMQLANPTGELFF. CDR3 DNA sequence: TGTGCCAGCAGCATGCAACTAGCTAACCCTACCGGGGAGCTGTTTTTT.

The genes are TRBV28 and TRBJ2-1, with 10 bases that match TRBD2. V lost 4 bases and J lost 4; bases outside the gene matches: 7. CDR1 and CDR2 (germline): MDHEN, SYDVKM. There are 16 residues in the CDR3. CDR3 amino acids: CASSSPPSGSYNEQFF. Here the CDR3 DNA reads TGTGCCAGCAGTTCCCCTCCTAGCGGGAGTTACAATGAGCAGTTCTTC.

V and J are TRBV7-9 and TRBJ2-2; D gene uncertain. The CDR3 totals 13 residues. V shed 1 base and J shed 4 bases, with 4 bases lying between them. Germline CDR1 and CDR2: SEHNR and FQNEAQ (reference sequence). The CDR3, as DNA: TGTGCCAGCAGCTTAGGAGGCACCGGGGAGCTGTTTTTT. This sequence encodes CASSLGGTGELFF.

The chain carries TRBV5-6 and TRBJ2-1, with TRBD2 as a possible D gene (5 bases). This CDR3 is 13 amino acids long. V lost 0 bases and J lost 8, with 9 bases in between. Looked up from germline, CDR1 is SGHDT and CDR2 is YYEEEE. CDR3 in amino acids: CASSLGAGDEQFF. CDR3 coding DNA: TGTGCCAGCAGCTTGGGGGCCGGGGATGAGCAGTTCTTC.

The V and J genes are TRBV9 and TRBJ2-3, with 8 positions matching TRBD2. CDR1 and CDR2 from the germline V gene are SGDLS and YYNGEE. After removal of 4 bases from V and 5 bases from J, the junction contained 12 bases not matched to a gene. CDR3 length: 16 amino acids. CDR3 sequence: CASSLLLAGGEDTQYF. The CDR3, as DNA: TGTGCCAGCAGCCTACTACTGGCGGGAGGAGAAGATACGCAGTATTTT.

This clone was picked up one time. This chain links TRBV18 with TRBJ2-3, with 8 bases aligning to TRBD1. V dropped 0 bases and J dropped 4; count of bases not matched to a gene: 6. The CDR3 contains 16 residues. CDR1 KGHSH and CDR2 LQKENI come from the germline V gene. DNA of the CDR3: TGTGCCAGCTCACCACCGGGCAGGGGGCGGTCAGATACGCAGTATTTT. Protein sequence: CASSPPGRGRSDTQYF.

The J gene is TRBJ2-3, the V gene TRBV7-3; weak D call: TRBD1 (7 bases). V was clipped by 2 bases and J by 5 bases, with 8 bases between them. The CDR3 length is 13 residues. Per germline, CDR1 SGHTA and CDR2 FQGTGA. Here the CDR3 DNA reads TGTGCCAGCAGCTTACAGGGGGGAGATACGCAGTATTTT. It codes for CASSLQGGDTQYF.

The chain has TRBV11-2 and TRBJ2-5; unclear D gene. This CDR3 has 14 residues. Deletions cut 1 base from V and 5 bases from J, with 11 bases between. CDR1 and CDR2 from the germline V gene are SGHAT and FQNNGV. The CDR3 loop is CASSLVGVGETQYF. The CDR3 bases are TGTGCCAGCAGCTTAGTCGGCGTCGGGGAGACCCAGTACTTC. Filled out from reference TRBV11-2 and TRBJ2-5, the complete variable domain reads EAGVAQSPRYKIIEKRQSVAFWCNPISGHATLYWYQQILGQGPKLLIQFQNNGVVDDSQLPKDRFSAERLKGVDSTLKIQPAKLEDSAVYLCASSLVGVGETQYFGPGTRLLVL.

The rearrangement links TRBV3-1 (or the pseudogene TRBV3-2) to TRBJ1-5, with 8 bases aligning to TRBD1. Germline CDR1 reads LGHDT; CDR2 reads YNNKEL (reference sequence). The CDR3 runs to 17 residues. Trimming cost V 1 base and J 5 bases; bases outside gene matches: 10. As DNA, the CDR3 is TGTGCCAGCAGCCAAGCAACAGGGGGAGTTTCGGATCAGCCCCAGCATTTT. Amino acids: CASSQATGGVSDQPQHF.

This sequence joins TRBV9 and TRBJ2-3; 8 positions match TRBD2. The V and J ends lost 4 bases and 1 base, in that order; junction bases with no gene match: 8. Germline V gene lookup returns CDR1 SGDLS and CDR2 YYNGEE. This CDR3 has 16 amino acids. CDR3 DNA: TGTGCCAGCAGCTCTACCGTGACTAGCGGCACAGATACGCAGTATTTT. Translated: CASSSTVTSGTDTQYF.

The CDR3 protein is CASSPNSVWFYNEQFF. CDR3 in DNA: TGTGCCAGCAGCCCGAACTCGGTATGGTTCTACAATGAGCAGTTCTTC. The genes are TRBV7-2 and TRBJ2-1; D unclear. Deletions cut 5 bases from V and 3 bases from J, with 17 bases between. CDR3 length: 16 residues. Looked up from germline, CDR1 is SGHTA and CDR2 is FQGNSA. Variable domain in full (rest from reference TRBV7-2 and TRBJ2-1): GAGVSQSPSNKVTEKGKDVELRCDPISGHTALYWYRQSLGQGLEFLIYFQGNSAPDKSGLPSDRFSAERTGGSVSTLTIQRTQQEDSAVYLCASSPNSVWFYNEQFFGPGTRLTVL.

The rearrangement joins TRBV28 to TRBJ1-3; possibly TRBD1 for D (6 bases). The germline gives CDR1 MDHEN, CDR2 SYDVKM. This CDR3 comprises 16 residues. Deletions cut 6 bases from V and 4 bases from J, with 19 bases between. The CDR3 DNA follows: TGTGCCAGCAGCCGAACAGCCAGGGGAGCGGGAAACACCATATATTTT. Protein: CASSRTARGAGNTIYF.

This clone has just a few counts. The chain is built from TRBV12-3 or TRBV12-4 and TRBJ1-2, with no clear D. Trimming shortened V by 8 bases and J by 0 bases, and 10 bases separated the two germline ends. This CDR3 region has 13 residues. The CDR3 nucleotides read TGTGCCAGCTGTCCCAGTCCTAACTATGGCTACACCTTC. Amino acids: CASCPSPNYGYTF.

The J gene is TRBJ1-2, the V gene TRBV4-1, with D perhaps matching TRBD1 (6 bases). CDR1 MGHRA and CDR2 YSYEKL come from the germline V gene. This CDR3 spans 16 amino acids. V shed 4 bases and J shed 0 bases, with 15 bases lying between them. The CDR3 loop reads CASSRSMTGPNYGYTF. The CDR3 DNA is TGCGCCAGCAGCCGGAGTATGACAGGTCCTAACTATGGCTACACCTTC.

V usage is TRBV4-2 and J usage is TRBJ2-5; D is possibly TRBD2 (6 bases). The CDR3 is 17 amino acids. V lost 0 bases and J 1 base, leaving 15 bases between the germline ends. Germline assignment: CDR1 LGHNA and CDR2 YNFKEQ. CDR3 protein: CASSQENGGQLQETQYF. For the CDR3, the DNA is TGTGCCAGCAGCCAAGAGAATGGAGGGCAGCTCCAAGAGACCCAGTACTTC.

This clone was seen just once. The CDR3 DNA reads as TGTGCCAGCAGCCAAGTCCACGGGGAGACCCAGTACTTC. This gives the protein CASSQVHGETQYF. J is TRBJ2-5 and V is TRBV14; D unclear. V shed 1 base and J shed 5 bases, with 8 bases lying between them. The CDR3 spans 13 residues. The germline V gene has CDR1 SGHDN and CDR2 FVKESK.

The rearrangement joins TRBV7-9 to TRBJ2-2; TRBD2 agrees at 11 bases. Germline V gene data show CDR1 as SEHNR and CDR2 as FQNEAQ (reference sequence). The ends lost 5 bases at V and 4 bases at J; junction bases unmatched: 6. This CDR3 comprises 16 residues. The CDR3 DNA is TGTGCCAGCAGCGAACTAGCGGGGGCGGGCACCGGGGAGCTGTTTTTT. This sequence encodes CASSELAGAGTGELFF.

This clone came up a few times. V and J are TRBV3-1 (or the pseudogene TRBV3-2) and TRBJ2-1; D gene ambiguous. There are 17 residues in the CDR3. Per the germline V gene, CDR1 is LGHDT and CDR2 is YNNKEL (reference sequence). V lost 0 bases and J lost 3, with 15 bases in between. CDR3 in amino acids: CASSQDRVAVSYNEQFF. DNA for the CDR3: TGTGCCAGCAGCCAAGATCGTGTGGCGGTTAGCTACAATGAGCAGTTCTTC.

This clone was picked up a small number of times. V is TRBV5-1 and J is TRBJ2-2, with 9 nucleotides matching TRBD1. The CDR3 has 16 amino acids. J gave up 2 bases and V 0 bases, and 2 bases lay outside the gene matches. CDR1 SGHRS and CDR2 YFSETQ come from the germline V gene. CDR3 nucleotides: TGCGCCAGCAGCTTGGGGACAGGGGTAAACACCGGGGAGCTGTTTTTT. Translating it yields CASSLGTGVNTGELFF. Drawing the rest from reference TRBV5-1 and TRBJ2-2, the complete variable domain is KAGVTQTPRYLIKTRGQQVTLSCSPISGHRSVSWYQQTPGQGLQFLFEYFSETQRNKGNFPGRFSGRQFSNSRSEMNVSTLELGDSALYLCASSLGTGVNTGELFFGEGSRLTVL.

The chain is built from TRBV3-1 (or the pseudogene TRBV3-2) and TRBJ1-1, with unresolved D. CDR1 is LGHDT, CDR2 YNNKEL, per germline (reference sequence). The CDR3 is 14 amino acids. V gave up 4 bases and J gave up 9 bases, with 18 bases separating them. The CDR3 loop is CASSPSAVADKAFF. The CDR3 DNA sequence: TGTGCCAGCAGCCCCTCCGCTGTGGCGGATAAAGCTTTCTTT.

The chain has TRBV6-5 and TRBJ2-1; 10 nucleotides match TRBD1. Germline V CDR1 and CDR2: MNHEY, SVGAGI. The V segment lost 6 bases and the J segment 7 bases; nucleotides outside the gene matches: 9. The CDR3 covers 15 residues. CDR3 DNA: TGTGCCAGCAGGCGATGGGACAGGGGTGCAAATGAGCAGTTCTTC. Encoded protein: CASRRWDRGANEQFF.

This clone was recorded a few times. V is TRBV28 and J is TRBJ1-2; 12 positions agree with TRBD1. Germline-derived CDR1 and CDR2 are MDHEN and SYDVKM. The CDR3 spans 15 residues. The J segment lost 6 bases and the V segment lost 3 bases, leaving 5 bases of the junction unmatched. The CDR3 here is CASSFSGTGGHGYTF. The DNA for the CDR3 is TGTGCCAGCAGTTTCTCCGGGACAGGGGGCCATGGCTACACCTTC.

The V gene is TRBV12-3 or TRBV12-4, the J gene TRBJ2-7; TRBD1 matches 7 bases. This CDR3 is 13 amino acids long. V shed 6 bases, J shed 7 bases, and the junction held 9 bases outside the gene matches. Here the CDR3 reads CASRQGDLGEQYF. CDR3 nucleotide sequence: TGTGCCAGCAGGCAGGGGGACCTAGGGGAGCAGTACTTC.

V gene TRBV28 combines with J gene TRBJ1-1; D is perhaps TRBD1 (6 bases). This CDR3 contains 12 residues. In germline, CDR1 is MDHEN, CDR2 SYDVKM. V gave up 3 bases and J gave up 12 bases, with 14 bases separating them. CDR3 loop: CASSFRDNPTFF. CDR3 DNA: TGTGCCAGCAGTTTCAGGGACAACCCGACTTTCTTT. The variable domain in full, with the rest retrieved from reference TRBV28 and TRBJ1-1, is DVKVTQSSRYLVKRTGEKVFLECVQDMDHENMFWYRQDPGLGLRLIYFSYDVKMKEKGDIPEGYSVSREKKERFSLILESASTNQTSMYLCASSFRDNPTFFGQGTRLTVV.

The rearrangement uses TRBV18 and TRBJ2-1; 8 nucleotides line up with TRBD1. V shed 0 bases, J shed 4 bases, and the junction held 11 bases outside the gene matches. The CDR3 is made up of 18 amino acids. CDR1 and CDR2 (germline): KGHSH, LQKENI. This CDR3 is CASSPPAPGTGRYNEQFF. CDR3 sequence (DNA): TGTGCCAGCTCACCACCTGCCCCCGGGACAGGCCGATACAATGAGCAGTTCTTC.